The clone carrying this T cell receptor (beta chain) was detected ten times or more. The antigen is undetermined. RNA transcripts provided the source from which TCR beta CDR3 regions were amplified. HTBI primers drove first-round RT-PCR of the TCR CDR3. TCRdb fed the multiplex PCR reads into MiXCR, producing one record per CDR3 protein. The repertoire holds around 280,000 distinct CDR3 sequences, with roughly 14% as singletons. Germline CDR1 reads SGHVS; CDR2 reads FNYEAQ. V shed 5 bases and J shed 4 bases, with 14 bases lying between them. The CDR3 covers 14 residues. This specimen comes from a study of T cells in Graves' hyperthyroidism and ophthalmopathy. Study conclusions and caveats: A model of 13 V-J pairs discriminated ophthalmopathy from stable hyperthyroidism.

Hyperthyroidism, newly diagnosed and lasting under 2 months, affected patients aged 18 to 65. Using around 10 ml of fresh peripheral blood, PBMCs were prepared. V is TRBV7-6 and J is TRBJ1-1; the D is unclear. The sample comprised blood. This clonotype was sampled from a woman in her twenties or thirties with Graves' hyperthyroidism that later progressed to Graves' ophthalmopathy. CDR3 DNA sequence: TGTGCCAGCAGCCTCGGAGTAACGGGCACTGAAGCTTTCTTT. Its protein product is CASSLGVTGTEAFF.